This TCR beta chain was recovered during a study of shared clonotypes between healthy human individuals. Overall study context: Each donor's CD8 memory used one plate, CD8 naive two, each CD4 subset three.

The naive CD8 subset, CD45RO-negative cells positively selected for CCR7, excluded terminally differentiated effector memory CD45RA+ cells. As to this clone: The junction differs from germline at one of its ends, possibly a read error.

The assay was immunoSEQ multiplex PCR, and TCRdb's table has in-frame clones only and misses some. The data hold roughly 2.1 million clones, with about 92% observed a single time. The germline gives CDR1 SGDLS, CDR2 YYNGEE. The CDR3 totals 16 residues. This chain uses TRBV9 with TRBJ2-3, with D perhaps TRBD2 (6 bases). Sequencing input: naive CD8+ T cells from PBMCs. The TCR originated in a man between 18 and 35 years old in good health. Some clones in this sample may be carry-over from other donors' samples. The CDR3 is CASNVEAGPSTDTQYF. CDR3 sequence (DNA): TGTGCCAGCAACGTAGAGGCGGGGCCCAGCACAGATACGCAGTATTTT.